This TCR beta chain was recovered during a study of response to subunit inactivated influenza vaccine. Study conclusions and caveats: With each seasonal influenza vaccination, the authors suggested, few new T cells are recruited.

The CDR3 runs 14 residues. The V gene end was trimmed by 1 base and the J gene end by 3 bases; junction bases not matched to a gene: 3. Germline loops: CDR1 SQVTM, CDR2 ANQGSEA. MiXCR, run by TCRdb on the RT-PCR reads, gives a single entry per CDR3 protein. The table has around 530,000 distinct CDR3 sequences, 16% seen once; the top ten hold roughly 3%. This clonotype occurred a few times. Its antigen is still unknown. The clonotype was recovered from a man in his fifties or sixties who received an inactivated influenza vaccine. The sequencing used CD4+ T cells sorted from PBMCs, collected 23 months after vaccination. The chain couples TRBV29-1 to TRBJ2-3, with TRBD2 matching over 8 bases. For the CDR3, the DNA is TGCAGCGTTGAAGGCGGGGGGATGACAGATACGCAGTATTTT. This encodes CSVEGGGMTDTQYF.